A single sample is the source of the 20 T cell receptor beta chains below, sequenced in a study of shared clonotypes between healthy human individuals. The data were produced by immunoSEQ multiplex PCR, yet TCRdb's version contains in-frame clones alone and is incomplete. The sample lists roughly 2 million clones, about 94% occurring once. Naive CD8 cells were CD45RO-negative, positively selected for CCR7, excluding terminally differentiated effector memory CD45RA+ cells. The sample taken for sequencing was naive CD8+ T cells sorted from blood. These receptors originate from a man in his late teens or twenties in good health.

This clone was detected only once. Other DNA sequences in the same sample also yield this CDR3. The chain uses TRBV11-2 and TRBJ2-7; no clear D gene. The germline gives CDR1 SGHAT, CDR2 FQNNGV. The V end lost 1 base, the J end lost 3 bases, and 7 bases lay between the germline ends. CDR3 size: 13 residues. The CDR3 loop is CASSLGRSYEQYF. For the CDR3, the DNA is TGTGCCAGCAGCTTAGGGAGAAGCTACGAGCAGTACTTC. Full variable domain (rest looked up from reference TRBV11-2 and TRBJ2-7): EAGVAQSPRYKIIEKRQSVAFWCNPISGHATLYWYQQILGQGPKLLIQFQNNGVVDDSQLPKDRFSAERLKGVDSTLKIQPAKLEDSAVYLCASSLGRSYEQYFGPGTRLTVT.

V usage is TRBV18 and J usage is TRBJ2-7; no clear D gene. Deletions cut 2 bases from V and 6 bases from J, with 17 bases between. The CDR3 is 15 residues long. The germline gives CDR1 KGHSH, CDR2 LQKENI. CDR3 protein: CASSPVGPMGIEQYF. The CDR3 nucleotides read TGTGCCAGCTCACCAGTCGGACCGATGGGTATCGAGCAGTACTTC.

Only one count was recorded for this clone. The chain carries TRBV15 and TRBJ2-2; tentative D call: TRBD2 (6 bases). With 7 bases removed from V and 4 bases from J, the gap between germline ends came to 16 bases. The germline gives CDR1 LNHNV, CDR2 YYDKDF (reference sequence). The CDR3 has 15 residues. Written as DNA, the CDR3 is TGTGCCACCACCCTAGGCGGGGTAGGCACCGGGGAGCTGTTTTTT. The encoded protein is CATTLGGVGTGELFF.

The V gene is TRBV5-1, the J gene TRBJ2-5; the match to TRBD1 covers 8 bases. Near its end, the DNA agrees better with TRBJ2-7, so the J call may be wrong. Germline V gene lookup returns CDR1 SGHRS and CDR2 YFSETQ. This CDR3 has 14 residues. CDR3 DNA sequence: TGCGCCAGCAGCTGGACAGGGATTTCCTACGAGCAGTACTTC. Amino acid sequence: CASSWTGISYEQYF.

This clone was recorded only once. The V and J genes are TRBV1 and TRBJ2-7; the table assigns TRBD1, which was not confirmed against the DNA. TRBV1 is reported as a pseudogene. This CDR3 comprises 16 residues. CDR3 coding DNA: TGCACCAGCAGCTTAATATGGGACAGGGGCATCGACGAGCAGTACTTC. It is translated as CTSSLIWDRGIDEQYF.

A single count supports this clone. The chain couples TRBV11-3 to TRBJ2-1; D gene ambiguous. The CDR3 extends over 13 amino acids. CDR1 is SGHNT, CDR2 YENEEA, per germline. The V end lost 2 bases, the J end lost 2 bases, and 4 bases lay between the germline ends. DNA for the CDR3: TGTGCCAGCAGCTTAACTACCTACAATGAGCAGTTCTTC. It is translated as CASSLTTYNEQFF.

The rearrangement joins TRBV29-1 to TRBJ1-4; tentative D call: TRBD1 (5 bases). V lost 0 bases to trimming and J lost 8 bases, with 10 bases between them. CDR3 length: 13 amino acids. CDR1 SQVTM and CDR2 ANQGSEA come from the germline V gene. The CDR3 loop reads CSVEDLTDEKLFF. The CDR3 nucleotides read TGCAGCGTTGAAGACCTGACAGACGAAAAACTGTTTTTT.

The chain uses TRBV5-8 and TRBJ2-7; D may be TRBD2 (6 bases). The CDR3 has 15 amino acids. The germline CDR1 and CDR2 sequences are SGHTS and YDEGEE. The V gene lost 4 bases and the J gene lost 7 bases, with 21 bases spanning the gap. The CDR3 DNA reads as TGTGCCAGCAGCGAGACGTTGGTAGGGGCGGGAGAGCAGTACTTC. The encoded protein is CASSETLVGAGEQYF.

Remarks on this clone: Being one base from a much bigger clone, this may be a read error. This CDR3 is missing its conserved last phenylalanine or tryptophan, likely due to a read error. It is unclear where the CDR3 begins or ends on the DNA, so no DNA is shown, and the CDR3 is as TCRdb lists it. The V and J genes are TRBV7-9 and TRBJ1-1; TRBD1, the table's D call, lacks a check against the DNA. Germline CDR1 and CDR2: SEHNR and FQNEAQ (reference sequence). The CDR3 is 11 amino acids in total, end residues counted. The CDR3 loop is CASSPSDRGLL.

The chain couples TRBV7-9 to TRBJ2-2; 9 bases are shared with TRBD1. Germline assignment: CDR1 SEHNR and CDR2 FQNEAQ (reference sequence). This CDR3 has 16 residues. Losses at the gene ends were 4 bases for V and 6 bases for J; bases not matched to a gene: 9. For the CDR3, the DNA is TGTGCCAGCAGCTGGACTGGGACAGGGAGGCCCGGGGAGCTGTTTTTT. This sequence encodes CASSWTGTGRPGELFF.

This chain joins TRBV14 and TRBJ2-7; D uncertain. Trimming took off 4 bases at V and 5 bases at J, with 12 bases between the two ends. CDR3 size: 13 residues. The germline V gene has CDR1 SGHDN and CDR2 FVKESK. DNA of the CDR3: TGTGCCAGCAGCCTTCTGTCTTCCCACGAGCAGTACTTC. Translating gives CASSLLSSHEQYF.

The chain links TRBV10-1 to TRBJ2-7; D call uncertain. In germline, CDR1 is WNHNN, CDR2 SYGVQD (reference sequence). V gave up 2 bases and J gave up 3 bases, with 8 bases separating them. The CDR3 runs 13 residues. Here the CDR3 reads CASSEILDYEQYF. The CDR3 nucleotides are TGCGCCAGCAGTGAGATACTGGACTACGAGCAGTACTTC.

The rearrangement uses TRBV19 and TRBJ1-1, with D perhaps TRBD1 (6 bases). This CDR3 contains 15 residues. Germline V lookup: CDR1 LNHDA, CDR2 SQIVND (reference sequence). V was pared by 5 bases and J by 5 bases, with 18 bases between. The CDR3 sequence is CASSALRGVLTEAFF. The CDR3 DNA sequence: TGTGCCAGTAGTGCCCTTAGGGGGGTTCTTACTGAAGCTTTCTTT.

This clone was observed once. This chain joins TRBV9 and TRBJ2-5; unclear D gene. The CDR3 has 13 residues. The ends were cut back, 0 bases at V and 0 bases at J, with 3 bases in the middle. Germline V CDR1 and CDR2: SGDLS, YYNGEE. DNA for the CDR3: TGTGCCAGCAGCGTAGATAACCAAGAGACCCAGTACTTC. Translating it yields CASSVDNQETQYF.

J is TRBJ2-2 and V is TRBV6-1; D perhaps matches TRBD1 (7 bases). The germline V gene encodes CDR1 MNHNS and CDR2 SASEGT. The ends were cut back, 4 bases at V and 1 base at J, with 10 bases in the middle. The CDR3 has 15 amino acids. The CDR3 sequence is CASSARGVNTGELFF. For the CDR3, the DNA is TGTGCCAGCAGTGCCAGGGGGGTGAACACCGGGGAGCTGTTTTTT.

In regard to this clone: The same CDR3 can be traced to other DNA sequences in this sample. The chain combines TRBV11-2 with TRBJ1-5; D is possibly TRBD1 (5 bases). Germline CDR1 is SGHAT and CDR2 is FQNNGV. V gave up 3 bases and J gave up 2 bases, with 11 bases separating them. This CDR3 contains 15 residues. CDR3 DNA sequence: TGTGCCAGCAGCTTGGGGCAGGGAGGCAATCAGCCCCAGCATTTT. Translation: CASSLGQGGNQPQHF.

V gene TRBV7-9 combines with J gene TRBJ2-1; D is uncertain. Germline V gives CDR1 SEHNR, CDR2 FQNEAQ (reference sequence). V lost 4 bases, J lost 8 bases, and 27 bases lay in between. The CDR3 extends over 18 amino acids. The DNA for the CDR3 is TGTGCCAGCAGCTCGTGGACGAGCGTACAACCGACCTCCCATGAGCAGTTCTTC. It translates to CASSSWTSVQPTSHEQFF.

The rearrangement joins TRBV28 to TRBJ2-7; D remains unclear. Germline loops: CDR1 MDHEN, CDR2 SYDVKM. Trimming shortened V by 5 bases and J by 2 bases, and 16 bases separated the two germline ends. This CDR3 region has 15 residues. The CDR3, as DNA: TGTGCCAGCAGTCGCCGGCCCGACACTCCCTACGAGCAGTACTTC. It translates to CASSRRPDTPYEQYF.

The V and J genes are TRBV7-8 and TRBJ2-3; the D gene is possibly TRBD1 (6 bases). Germline loops: CDR1 SGHVS, CDR2 FQNEAQ. Trimming pared 1 base from V and 6 bases from J, leaving 8 bases between. This CDR3 region has 13 residues. The CDR3 nucleotides read TGTGCCAGCAGCTTAGACAGGGTGGATACGCAGTATTTT. As protein: CASSLDRVDTQYF.

The count of this clone is one. This chain uses TRBV7-9 with TRBJ2-1, with TRBD1 matching 9 bases. Germline CDR1 SEHNR, CDR2 FQNEAQ (reference sequence). This CDR3 is built from 16 residues. Germline trimming cut 4 bases from V and 8 bases from J; bases unmatched to any gene: 12. The CDR3 DNA follows: TGTGCCAGCAGCTCGAGGGACAGGGACTTTCTCGATGAGCAGTTCTTC. As protein: CASSSRDRDFLDEQFF. Based on the CDR3 plus reference TRBV7-9 and TRBJ2-1, the full variable domain is DTGVSQNPRHKITKRGQNVTFRCDPISEHNRLYWYRQTLGQGPEFLTYFQNEAQLEKSRLLSDRFSAERPKGSFSTLEIQRTEQGDSAMYLCASSSRDRDFLDEQFFGPGTRLTVL.